This T cell receptor (beta chain) was captured by sequencing in a study of blood T cell repertoires in COVID-19. Data came from immunoSEQ multiplex PCR; TCRdb stores just in-frame clones and leaves some out. The sample comprises approximately 210,000 clones, around 90% of which are singletons, and more than 0.95% rests with the top ten. This CDR3 is 16 amino acids long. Germline lookup yields CDR1 SGHNT and CDR2 YENEEA. Trimming took 5 bases from V and 8 from J; bases not matched to a gene: 14. Sequenced input: peripheral blood. This TCR was recovered from a man aged 30 to 39 with acute or convalescent COVID-19. The chain carries TRBV11-3 and TRBJ2-1, with 8 positions matching TRBD2. CDR3 residues: CASSTGSGTSGHEQFF. CDR3 DNA: TGTGCCAGCAGCACTGGCTCCGGGACTAGTGGGCATGAGCAGTTCTTC.